The 27 T cell receptor beta chains given below trace back to one sample, sequenced in a study of human T cells and chemical hapten exposure. The sample's time point: patch test 2, 6 weeks after DPC sensitization. The treatment here: therapeutic diphenylcyclopropenone sensitization with weekly scalp DPC. TCRdb re-analysed the RACE reads in MiXCR, keeping a single row per CDR3 protein. The table shows roughly 84,000 distinct CDR3 sequences, with about 10% occurring only once. Here the sequenced sample was whole blood, taken in connection with sensitization to the hapten diphenylcyclopropenone (DPC). Receptors were obtained from a woman aged 45-65 years with alopecia areata. Some clones in this sample may be carry-over from other donors' samples.

The CDR3 nucleotides read TGTGCCAGTAGTATCCTCAGGGGGATCGGTGAAAAACTGTTTTTT. Its translation is CASSILRGIGEKLFF. The V gene is TRBV19, the J gene TRBJ1-4; 7 nucleotides line up with TRBD1. Germline V gene sequence: CDR1 LNHDA, CDR2 SQIVND (reference sequence). The J segment lost 7 bases and the V segment lost 3 bases, leaving 8 bases of the junction unmatched. The CDR3 is 15 amino acids.

This chain joins TRBV7-2 and TRBJ2-6; D may be TRBD1 (5 bases). Germline V gene sequence: CDR1 SGHTA, CDR2 FQGNSA. The V end lost 8 bases, the J end lost 0 bases, and 11 bases lay between the germline ends. This CDR3 spans 15 amino acids. In DNA, the CDR3 is TGTGCCAGCTTAAGTGACAGCTCTGGGGCCAACGTCCTGACTTTC. Its translation: CASLSDSSGANVLTF.

This clonotype has a handful of counts. V and J are TRBV6-2 or TRBV6-3 and TRBJ2-6; TRBD1 matches at 9 bases. The V gene end was trimmed by 3 bases and the J gene end by 0 bases; junction bases not matched to a gene: 12. CDR3 size: 20 residues. Germline V CDR1 and CDR2: MNHEY, SVGEGT. CDR3 sequence reads: CASSYRRTGEDRSGANVLTF. CDR3 bases: TGTGCCAGCAGTTATCGACGGACAGGGGAGGATCGCTCTGGGGCCAACGTCCTGACTTTC.

This clonotype was detected ten times or more. V gene TRBV12-3 or TRBV12-4 combines with J gene TRBJ2-7, with D perhaps TRBD2 (6 bases). This CDR3 contains 16 residues. Trimming cost V 7 bases and J 3 bases, with 22 bases left between them. The CDR3 bases are TGTGCCAGCACCGACACCTCCCGGGGAGGCCGCTACGAGCAGTACTTC. As protein: CASTDTSRGGRYEQYF.

The chain uses TRBV3-1 and TRBJ2-1; 12 positions agree with TRBD2. CDR1 and CDR2 (germline): LGHDT, YNNKEL (reference sequence). The CDR3 has 15 residues. V lost 8 bases and J lost 8; bases outside the gene matches: 10. The CDR3 sequence: CASGPRTSGNYEQFF. DNA for the CDR3: TGTGCCAGCGGACCGAGGACTAGCGGGAATTATGAGCAGTTCTTC.

This clonotype was observed many times. The chain uses TRBV5-1 and TRBJ2-3; 10 positions agree with TRBD2. There are 15 residues in the CDR3. Trimming cost V 6 bases and J 6 bases; bases outside gene matches: 10. CDR1 and CDR2 (germline): SGHRS, YFSETQ. This CDR3 reads CASTLSGRAVDTQYF. The CDR3 DNA reads TGCGCCAGCACGCTGAGCGGGAGGGCCGTGGATACGCAGTATTTT.

This clonotype was seen ten or more times. The chain combines TRBV5-1 with TRBJ2-1; a possible D gene is TRBD2 (6 bases). Germline V gene sequence: CDR1 SGHRS, CDR2 YFSETQ. Trimming shortened V by 2 bases and J by 4 bases, and 13 bases separated the two germline ends. CDR3 size: 15 residues. The CDR3 reads CASSLLASAYNEQFF. The CDR3 DNA reads TGCGCCAGCAGCTTACTAGCCTCGGCGTACAATGAGCAGTTCTTC.

This sequence joins TRBV6-6 and TRBJ2-4; D remains unclear. The CDR3 has 13 residues. Germline CDR1 MNHNY, CDR2 SVGAGI (reference sequence). The V and J ends lost 0 bases and 4 bases respectively, with 4 bases between them. The CDR3 here is CASSYSEKNIQYF. The CDR3 DNA reads as TGTGCCAGCAGTTACTCGGAGAAAAACATTCAGTACTTC.

Of note for this clonotype: A much larger clone lies one base from this, so it may be a read error. The chain links TRBV3-1 to TRBJ2-7; D call uncertain. V was cut by 5 bases and J by 0 bases, with 20 bases left in between. The CDR3 sequence is 17 residues long. In germline, CDR1 is LGHDT, CDR2 YNNKEL (reference sequence). CDR3 bases: TGTGCCAGCAGCTCATATACTGGTAACACGTACTCCTACGAGCAGTACTTC. Residues: CASSSYTGNTYSYEQYF.

The chain links TRBV14 to TRBJ1-1; the match to TRBD1 covers 8 bases. V gave up 4 bases and J gave up 1 base; unmatched junction bases: 2. Germline assignment: CDR1 SGHDN and CDR2 FVKESK. CDR3 length: 14 residues. The CDR3 DNA reads TGTGCCAGCAGCCCGGGGACAGGGAACACTGAAGCTTTCTTT. Amino acids: CASSPGTGNTEAFF. Complete variable domain (other parts from reference TRBV14 and TRBJ1-1): EAGVTQFPSHSVIEKGQTVTLRCDPISGHDNLYWYRRVMGKEIKFLLHFVKESKQDESGMPNNRFLAERTGGTYSTLKVQPAELEDSGVYFCASSPGTGNTEAFFGQGTRLTVV.

The J gene is TRBJ2-7, the V gene TRBV2; 15 bases match TRBD2. CDR3 length: 16 residues. V was pared by 10 bases and J by 7 bases, with 14 bases of the junction left unmatched. CDR1 and CDR2 from the germline V gene are SNHLY and FYNNEI. The chain's CDR3 is CATRTSGRASTSEQYF. CDR3 bases: TGTGCCACCAGGACTAGCGGGAGGGCCTCTACTAGTGAGCAGTACTTC. The full variable domain, rest sourced from reference TRBV2 and TRBJ2-7, is EPEVTQTPSHQVTQMGQEVILRCVPISNHLYFYWYRQILGQKVEFLVSFYNNEISEKSEIFDDQFSVERPDGSNFTLKIRSTKLEDSAMYFCATRTSGRASTSEQYFGPGTRLTVT.

DNA of the CDR3: TGTGCCAGCAGCCCCGCCAGGGGCACTGAAGCTTTCTTT. Translation: CASSPARGTEAFF. The genes are TRBV7-6 and TRBJ1-1; D is perhaps TRBD1 (6 bases). CDR3 length: 13 amino acids. The germline V and J ends were trimmed by 5 bases and 4 bases, with 11 bases remaining between them. The germline gives CDR1 SGHVS, CDR2 FNYEAQ.

In this sample, this clonotype turned up a few times. J is TRBJ1-1 and V is TRBV7-9; D is unresolved. Germline CDR1 and CDR2: SEHNR and FQNEAQ (reference sequence). Trimming took off 4 bases at V and 5 bases at J, with 17 bases between the two ends. The CDR3 covers 15 residues. The CDR3 DNA is TGTGCCAGCAGCTCCCGATTGGACCCCGGGACTGAAGCTTTCTTT. This gives the protein CASSSRLDPGTEAFF.

The chain combines TRBV28 with TRBJ1-1, with 10 nucleotides matching TRBD1. The J segment lost 5 bases and the V segment lost 5 bases, leaving 8 bases of the junction unmatched. CDR1 is MDHEN, CDR2 SYDVKM, per germline. This CDR3 is 15 amino acids long. As DNA, the CDR3 is TGTGCCAGCAGTCGTCCGGGACAGGGGAATACTGAAGCTTTCTTT. Translated: CASSRPGQGNTEAFF.

This clonotype was detected a few times. The chain carries TRBV3-1 and TRBJ2-1; TRBD2 matches 13 bases. Trimming removed 0 bases from V and 7 bases from J; junction bases left unmatched: 6. This CDR3 is 17 amino acids long. Germline loops: CDR1 LGHDT, CDR2 YNNKEL (reference sequence). The CDR3 spells CASSQETSGRVRNEQFF. CDR3 nucleotides: TGTGCCAGCAGCCAAGAAACTAGCGGGAGGGTTAGGAATGAGCAGTTCTTC.

The rearrangement joins TRBV21-1 to TRBJ1-4; the table's D call of TRBD1 was not tested on the DNA. TRBV21-1 is a pseudogene. The CDR3 is 15 amino acids. Written as DNA, the CDR3 is TGTGCCAGCAGCAGTCCGGGACAGCGGAATGAAAAACTGTTTTTT. Residues: CASSSPGQRNEKLFF.

The table lists this clonotype with many counts. The chain has TRBV28 and TRBJ2-7; 7 positions match TRBD1. Germline V gene data show CDR1 as MDHEN and CDR2 as SYDVKM. The length of the CDR3 is 14 residues. Trimming removed 5 bases from V and 5 bases from J; junction bases left unmatched: 9. CDR3 coding DNA: TGTGCCAGCAGTGACAGGGATATTGCCAACGAGCAGTACTTC. Translated: CASSDRDIANEQYF.

This clonotype was observed a handful of times. The DNA is left out, because the CDR3 cannot be placed on it with certainty; the CDR3 is given as TCRdb lists it. The V gene is TRBV21-1, the J gene TRBJ2-7; the table's D call TRBD1 went unverified against the DNA. TRBV21-1 is an annotated pseudogene. The CDR3 numbers 15 amino acids, ends counted. The CDR3: CASSKVGTGAYEQYF.

The sample holds a few counts of this clonotype. This rearrangement joins TRBV20-1 to TRBJ2-1; D is ambiguous. The ends were cut back, 2 bases at V and 8 bases at J, with 16 bases in the middle. The CDR3 length is 14 residues. From germline, CDR1 is DFQATT and CDR2 SNEGSKA (reference sequence). CDR3 coding DNA: TGCAGTGCTAGAATCGTAGGAGCGTCCGATGAGCAGTTCTTC. It is translated as CSARIVGASDEQFF.

This clonotype was observed a handful of times. The chain uses TRBV10-2 and TRBJ1-1, with D uncertain. This CDR3 spans 13 amino acids. Germline V gene sequence: CDR1 WSHSY, CDR2 SAAADI. Trimming pared 6 bases from V and 2 bases from J, leaving 10 bases between. The CDR3 here is CASSDGRNTEAFF. The CDR3 coding sequence is TGCGCCAGCAGCGACGGGAGAAACACTGAAGCTTTCTTT.

The V gene is TRBV5-4, the J gene TRBJ2-1, with unresolved D. Germline-derived CDR1 and CDR2 are SGHNT and YYREEE (reference sequence). The V and J ends lost 4 bases and 3 bases respectively, with 5 bases between them. The CDR3 loop spans 12 amino acids. CDR3 region: CASSPLYNEQFF. The DNA for the CDR3 is TGTGCCAGCAGCCCTCTCTACAATGAGCAGTTCTTC.

As concerns this clonotype: Being one base from a much bigger clone, this may be a read error. The chain recombines TRBV3-1 with TRBJ1-2; D is perhaps TRBD1 (6 bases). This CDR3 is 16 amino acids long. Germline lookup yields CDR1 LGHDT and CDR2 YNNKEL (reference sequence). The CDR3 region has the DNA TGTGCCAGCAGTCGAGAGGACAGAAAAGCTAACGATGGCTACACCTTC. It translates to CASSREDRKANDGYTF.

The DNA of the CDR3 is TGCAGTGCTCGAGCTAGCGGGAGGGCCGGCTCTCGCACAGATACGCAGTATTTT. Translated, it gives CSARASGRAGSRTDTQYF. The chain joins TRBV20-1 to TRBJ2-3, with 12 bases matching TRBD2. V was clipped by 5 bases and J by 1 base; unmatched bases: 13. This CDR3 is 18 amino acids long. CDR1 is DFQATT and CDR2 is SNEGSKA in the germline V gene (reference sequence).

This clonotype was counted many times. J is TRBJ2-1 and V is TRBV7-2; tentative D call: TRBD1 (5 bases). The CDR3 has 14 residues. V gave up 8 bases and J gave up 5 bases, with 16 bases separating them. The V gene's germline CDR1 is SGHTA and CDR2 FQGNSA. This chain's CDR3 is CASERTGHNNEQFF. The CDR3 DNA is TGTGCCAGCGAAAGAACAGGACATAACAATGAGCAGTTCTTC.

This clonotype was detected only a few times. The chain couples TRBV4-3 to TRBJ2-7; D may be TRBD1 (6 bases). Germline V CDR1 and CDR2: LGHNA, YSLEER. Trimming pared 4 bases from V and 4 bases from J, leaving 23 bases between. The length of the CDR3 is 17 residues. The CDR3 is CASSRGSQGSLMYEQYF. CDR3 sequence (DNA): TGCGCCAGCAGCCGAGGAAGCCAGGGGTCCCTGATGTACGAGCAGTACTTC.

This clonotype was counted only a few times. The gene calls are TRBV19 and TRBJ2-5; weak D call: TRBD2 (6 bases). This CDR3 has 15 amino acids. Germline V gives CDR1 LNHDA, CDR2 SQIVND (reference sequence). Trimming pared 6 bases from V and 7 bases from J, leaving 21 bases between. The CDR3 here is CASRPIDGGTGTQYF. As DNA, the CDR3 is TGTGCCAGTAGACCTATAGATGGCGGGACGGGGACCCAGTACTTC. The full variable domain, with the rest looked up from reference TRBV19 and TRBJ2-5, is DGGITQSPKYLFRKEGQNVTLSCEQNLNHDAMYWYRQDPGQGLRLIYYSQIVNDFQKGDIAEGYSVSREKKESFPLTVTSAQKNPTAFYLCASRPIDGGTGTQYFGPGTRLLVL.

This clonotype was detected a few times. V is TRBV5-4 and J is TRBJ2-2; TRBD1 agrees at 7 bases. V shed 0 bases, J shed 3 bases, and the junction held 2 bases outside the gene matches. The CDR3 totals 15 residues. CDR1 is SGHNT, CDR2 YYREEE, per germline (reference sequence). The CDR3 DNA is TGTGCCAGCAGCTTGGGAGGGGGCTACACCGGGGAGCTGTTTTTT. Translating it yields CASSLGGGYTGELFF.